This note documents a single TCR beta chain sequence. Authors' methods: Reference gene primer amplification gave estimated nucleated cell counts. Method: immunoSEQ multiplex PCR; TCRdb's copy keeps in-frame clones and lacks some. V, J and clone size reflect that table, while D and trimming were determined from the DNA. The sample lists some 300,000 clones, 90% occurring once. Per the germline V gene, CDR1 is MNHEY and CDR2 is SMNVEV (reference sequence). The CDR3 runs to 15 residues. The V and J ends lost 5 bases and 9 bases respectively, with 17 bases between them. This sample was included in a study of blood T cell repertoires in COVID-19. Study overall: Samples representing acute and convalescent COVID-19 were sourced from the United States, Italy and Spain. PBMCs, B-cell-depleted T cells, or T cells were the source of the cDNA or gDNA that made up the material.

This chain connects TRBV27 to TRBJ1-6; maybe TRBD1 (5 bases). Sequenced material: peripheral blood. This TCR came from a woman between 35 and 50 years old with COVID-19, enrolled during active disease. The CDR3 bases are TGTGCCAGCAGTCCCCTGCCAGGGTCGGGTTCACCCCTCCACTTT. Translated: CASSPLPGSGSPLHF.